A single sample gave rise to the 2 T cell receptor beta chains below, sequenced in a study of cytomegalovirus exposure and HLA in healthy donors. PCR amplification relied on 60 Vbeta primers (plus 13 Jbeta primers). Profiling relied on immunoSEQ multiplex PCR, and the TCRdb table lists in-frame clones only, not all of them. The sample has about 75,000 clones; 75% to 85% are singletons. Specimen: PBMCs. These TCRs come from a man aged 70 or older in good health and CMV-seropositive.

This chain links TRBV2 with TRBJ1-5, with 12 nucleotides matching TRBD1. This CDR3 contains 15 residues. J was trimmed by 6 bases and V by 4 bases; bases with no gene match: 4. Germline V lookup: CDR1 SNHLY, CDR2 FYNNEI. This CDR3 is CASSGGQGALQPQHF. CDR3 coding DNA: TGTGCCAGCAGTGGGGGACAGGGGGCTCTTCAGCCCCAGCATTTT. The full variable domain, in which reference TRBV2 and TRBJ1-5 provide the parts outside the CDR3, is EPEVTQTPSHQVTQMGQEVILRCVPISNHLYFYWYRQILGQKVEFLVSFYNNEISEKSEIFDDQFSVERPDGSNFTLKIRSTKLEDSAMYFCASSGGQGALQPQHFGDGTRLSIL.

V usage is TRBV10-3 and J usage is TRBJ2-7, with 9 bases aligning to TRBD2. The CDR3 covers 13 residues. The V segment lost 8 bases and the J segment 5 bases; nucleotides outside the gene matches: 7. CDR1 is ENHRY and CDR2 is SYGVKD in the germline V gene. The CDR3 DNA is TGTGCCATCCAGCTAGCGGGATTCGACGAGCAGTACTTC. Amino acid sequence: CAIQLAGFDEQYF.